The present TCR beta chain was sequenced within a study of identifying expanded T cells in peripheral blood. Germline CDR1 reads SNHLY; CDR2 reads FYNNEI. V was shortened by 7 bases and J by 0 bases, with 13 bases between the two germline ends. CDR3 length: 14 amino acids. The repertoire was sequenced with immunoSEQ multiplex PCR; TCRdb's copy has only in-frame clones and lacks some. This repertoire shows 120,000 or so clones, 84% found once; its top ten account for 3.3%. V gene TRBV2 combines with J gene TRBJ2-7; D is unresolved. This TCR came from a person aged 18 to 70 in good health. Sequenced: blood. The CDR3 sequence is CASTLIRTSYEQYF. CDR3 DNA: TGTGCCAGCACACTTATAAGGACCTCCTACGAGCAGTACTTC.